This T cell receptor (beta chain) was documented in a study of blood T cell repertoires in COVID-19. TCRdb keeps only in-frame clones here, not all; method: immunoSEQ multiplex PCR. There are more than 55,000 clones in the sample; around 93% occur only once, and about 4.6% lies in the top ten. Germline V gene lookup returns CDR1 SGHRS and CDR2 YFSETQ. With 3 bases clipped from V and 1 base from J, the junction kept 1 base outside the gene matches. The CDR3 has 14 residues. This chain links TRBV5-1 with TRBJ1-1, with 9 bases identical to TRBD1. The TCR was taken from a man in his fifties with active COVID-19. The material sequenced was peripheral blood. DNA of the CDR3: TGCGCCAGCAGCTGGGGACAGGGGAACACTGAAGCTTTCTTT. As protein: CASSWGQGNTEAFF. The full variable domain, rest sourced from reference TRBV5-1 and TRBJ1-1, is KAGVTQTPRYLIKTRGQQVTLSCSPISGHRSVSWYQQTPGQGLQFLFEYFSETQRNKGNFPGRFSGRQFSNSRSEMNVSTLELGDSALYLCASSWGQGNTEAFFGQGTRLTVV.